Sequencing of this TCR beta chain was carried out in a study of T cell responses to AZD1222 COVID-19 vaccine. Findings and limits, study-wide: Donors skewed white British and female; clonal diversity was possibly underestimated. Unmutated variant regions are reportedly the target of nearly half of TCRs that are spike-specific.

A remark on this clone: Its antigen is still unknown. This sample also contains other DNA sequences that code for the same CDR3.

Clones were read by immunoSEQ multiplex PCR, and TCRdb kept only the in-frame ones, dropping some. The sample comprises about 150,000 clones, roughly 90% of which are singletons, and roughly 1.6% rests with the top ten. The V end was cut by 0 bases, the J end by 4 bases, with 10 bases between. Per germline, CDR1 GTSNPN and CDR2 SVGIG (reference sequence). There are 14 residues in the CDR3. The input for sequencing was peripheral blood, taken 28 days after the second AZD1222 dose. The TCR comes from an adult who received the AZD1222 COVID-19 vaccine. This chain joins TRBV30 and TRBJ1-5, with D perhaps TRBD1 (5 bases). CDR3: CAWSVGTGNQPQHF. Written as DNA, the CDR3 is TGTGCCTGGAGTGTAGGGACGGGGAATCAGCCCCAGCATTTT.